This T cell receptor (beta chain) derives from a study of blood T cell repertoires in COVID-19. Original data processing: Nucleated cell counts were estimated from reference gene primer amplification. This table comes from immunoSEQ multiplex PCR, and its TCRdb copy is limited to in-frame clones, with some not included. D and trimming were read from the DNA, whereas the V and J calls and clone size are those reported in that table. The sample records tens of thousands of clones, around 83% being singletons. CDR1 is SGDLS and CDR2 is YYNGEE in the germline V gene. The CDR3 spans 15 residues. Trimming removed 6 bases from V and 4 bases from J; junction bases left unmatched: 8.

The material sequenced was peripheral blood. This chain connects TRBV9 to TRBJ2-2, with 8 bases that match TRBD2. The sequence came from a human donor in a cohort sampled during active or convalescent COVID-19. The CDR3 DNA sequence: TGTGCCAGCACCCCGGGAGGGGGAACCACCGGGGAGCTGTTTTTT. The encoded protein is CASTPGGGTTGELFF.